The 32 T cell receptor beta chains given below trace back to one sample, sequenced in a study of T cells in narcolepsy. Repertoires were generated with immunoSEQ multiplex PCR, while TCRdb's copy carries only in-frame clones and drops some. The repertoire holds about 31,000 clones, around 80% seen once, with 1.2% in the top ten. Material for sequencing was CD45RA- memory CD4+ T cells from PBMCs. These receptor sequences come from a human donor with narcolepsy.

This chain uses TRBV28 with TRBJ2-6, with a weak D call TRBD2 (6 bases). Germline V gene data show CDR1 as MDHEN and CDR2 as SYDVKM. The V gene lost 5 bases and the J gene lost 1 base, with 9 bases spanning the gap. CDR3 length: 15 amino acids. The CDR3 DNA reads TGTGCCAGCAGTGATAGCGGATCTGGGGCCAACGTCCTGACTTTC. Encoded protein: CASSDSGSGANVLTF.

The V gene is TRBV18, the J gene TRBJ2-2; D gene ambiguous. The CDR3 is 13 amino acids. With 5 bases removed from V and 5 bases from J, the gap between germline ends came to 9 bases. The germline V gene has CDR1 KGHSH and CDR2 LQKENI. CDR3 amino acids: CASSDDGTGELFF. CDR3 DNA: TGTGCCAGCTCAGACGACGGAACCGGGGAGCTGTTTTTT.

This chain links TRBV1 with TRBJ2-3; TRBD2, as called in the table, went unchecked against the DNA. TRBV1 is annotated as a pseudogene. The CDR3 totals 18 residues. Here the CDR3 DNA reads TGCACCAGCAGCCAAGATTCCCAACTAGCGGGGGGGCCGGATACGCAGTATTTT. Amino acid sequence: CTSSQDSQLAGGPDTQYF.

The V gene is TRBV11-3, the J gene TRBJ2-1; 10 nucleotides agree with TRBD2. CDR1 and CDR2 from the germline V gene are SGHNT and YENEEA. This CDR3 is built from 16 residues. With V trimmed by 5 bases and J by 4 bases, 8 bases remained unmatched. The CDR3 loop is CASSHRLAGGYNEQFF. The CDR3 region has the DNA TGTGCCAGCAGCCATCGACTAGCGGGTGGGTACAATGAGCAGTTCTTC. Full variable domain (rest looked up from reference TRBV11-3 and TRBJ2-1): EAGVVQSPRYKIIEKKQPVAFWCNPISGHNTLYWYLQNLGQGPELLIRYENEEAVDDSQLPKDRFSAERLKGVDSTLKIQPAELGDSAVYLCASSHRLAGGYNEQFFGPGTRLTVL.

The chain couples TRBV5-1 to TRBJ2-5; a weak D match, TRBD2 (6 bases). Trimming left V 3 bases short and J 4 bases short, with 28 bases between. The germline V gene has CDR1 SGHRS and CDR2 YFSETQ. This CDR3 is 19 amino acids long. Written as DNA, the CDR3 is TGCGCCAGCAGCTCCGCGGTGTTAGCGGCAAGGCGGGTCAGAGAGACCCAGTACTTC. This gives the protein CASSSAVLAARRVRETQYF.

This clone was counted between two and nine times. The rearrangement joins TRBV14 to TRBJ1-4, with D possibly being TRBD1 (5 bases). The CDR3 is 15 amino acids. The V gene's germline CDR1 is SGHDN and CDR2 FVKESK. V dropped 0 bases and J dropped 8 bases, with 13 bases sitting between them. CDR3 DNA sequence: TGTGCCAGCAGCCAAGATGGCGGGACCTGGGAAAAACTGTTTTTT. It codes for CASSQDGGTWEKLFF.

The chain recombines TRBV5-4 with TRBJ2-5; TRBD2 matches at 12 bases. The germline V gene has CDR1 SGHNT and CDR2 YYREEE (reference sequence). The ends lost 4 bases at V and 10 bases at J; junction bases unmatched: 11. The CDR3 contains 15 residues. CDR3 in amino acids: CASSHPTSGSVGQYF. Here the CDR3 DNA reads TGTGCCAGCAGCCACCCGACTAGCGGGAGTGTGGGCCAGTACTTC.

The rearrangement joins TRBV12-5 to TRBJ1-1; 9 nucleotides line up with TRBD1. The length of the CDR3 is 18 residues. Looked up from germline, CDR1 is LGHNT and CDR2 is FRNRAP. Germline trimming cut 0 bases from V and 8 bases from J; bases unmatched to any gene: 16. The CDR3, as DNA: TGTGCTAGTGGTTTGGTATCCTTATCCGGGGACAGGGCCCTCGAAGCTTTCTTT. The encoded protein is CASGLVSLSGDRALEAFF.

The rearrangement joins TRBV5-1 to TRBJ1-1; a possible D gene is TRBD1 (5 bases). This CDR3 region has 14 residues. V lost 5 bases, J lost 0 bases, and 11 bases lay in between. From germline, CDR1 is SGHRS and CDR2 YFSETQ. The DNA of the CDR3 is TGCGCCAGCAGGATATCGGGGGTGAACACTGAAGCTTTCTTT. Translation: CASRISGVNTEAFF.

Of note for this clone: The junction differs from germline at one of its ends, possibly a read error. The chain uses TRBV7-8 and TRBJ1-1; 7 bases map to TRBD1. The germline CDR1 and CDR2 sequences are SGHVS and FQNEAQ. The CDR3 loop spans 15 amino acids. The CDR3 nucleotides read TGTGCCAGCATCTTAGGACAGGCGGGGTACACTGAAGCTTTCTTT. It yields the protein CASILGQAGYTEAFF. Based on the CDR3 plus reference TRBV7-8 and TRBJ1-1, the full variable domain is GAGVSQSPRYKVAKRGQDVALRCDPISGHVSLFWYQQALGQGPEFLTYFQNEAQLDKSGLPSDRFFAERPEGSVSTLKIQRTQQEDSAVYLCASILGQAGYTEAFFGQGTRLTVV.

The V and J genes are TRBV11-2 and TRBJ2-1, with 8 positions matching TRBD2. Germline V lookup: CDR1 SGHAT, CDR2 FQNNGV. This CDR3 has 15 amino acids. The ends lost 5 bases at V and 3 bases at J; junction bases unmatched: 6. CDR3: CASSLSGAVYNEQFF. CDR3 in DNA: TGTGCCAGCAGCCTTAGCGGGGCAGTCTACAATGAGCAGTTCTTC.

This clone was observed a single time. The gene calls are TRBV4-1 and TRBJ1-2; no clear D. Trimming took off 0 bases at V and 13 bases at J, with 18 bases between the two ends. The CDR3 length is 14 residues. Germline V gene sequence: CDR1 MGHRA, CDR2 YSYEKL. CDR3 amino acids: CASSQDTRVLYITF. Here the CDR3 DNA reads TGCGCCAGCAGCCAAGATACGAGGGTACTCTATATCACCTTC.

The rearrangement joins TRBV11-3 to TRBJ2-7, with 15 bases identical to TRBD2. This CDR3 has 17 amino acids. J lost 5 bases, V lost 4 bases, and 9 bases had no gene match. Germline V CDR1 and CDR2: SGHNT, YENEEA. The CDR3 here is CASSSGTSGRHGHEQYF. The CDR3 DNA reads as TGTGCCAGCAGCTCAGGGACTAGCGGGAGGCACGGCCACGAGCAGTACTTC.

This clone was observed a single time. The CDR3 loop reads CASSQEFAGGRYEQYF. In DNA, the CDR3 is TGTGCCAGCAGCCAAGAGTTCGCCGGCGGGCGATACGAGCAGTACTTC. The gene calls are TRBV4-2 and TRBJ2-7, with D possibly matching TRBD2 (5 bases). Trimming left V 0 bases short and J 4 bases short, with 16 bases between. This CDR3 contains 16 residues. The V gene's germline CDR1 is LGHNA and CDR2 YNFKEQ.

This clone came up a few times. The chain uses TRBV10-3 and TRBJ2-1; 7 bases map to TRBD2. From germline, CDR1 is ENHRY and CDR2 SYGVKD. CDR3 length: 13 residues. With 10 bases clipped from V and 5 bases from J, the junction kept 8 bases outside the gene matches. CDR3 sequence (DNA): TGTGCCACCCGGGGGGACGTTAACAATGAGCAGTTCTTC. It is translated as CATRGDVNNEQFF.

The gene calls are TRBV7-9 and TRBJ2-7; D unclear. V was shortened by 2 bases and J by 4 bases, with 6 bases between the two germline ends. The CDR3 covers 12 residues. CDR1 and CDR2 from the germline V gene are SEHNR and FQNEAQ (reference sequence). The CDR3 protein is CASSLLAYEQYF. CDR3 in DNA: TGTGCCAGCAGCTTACTTGCATACGAGCAGTACTTC.

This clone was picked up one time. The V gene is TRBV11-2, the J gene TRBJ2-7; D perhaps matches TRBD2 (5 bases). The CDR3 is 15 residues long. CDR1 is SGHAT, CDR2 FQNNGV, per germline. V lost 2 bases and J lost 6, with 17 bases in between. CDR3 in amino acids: CASSLHTSGRGEQYF. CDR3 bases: TGTGCCAGCAGCTTACATACCTCGGGTCGGGGCGAGCAGTACTTC.

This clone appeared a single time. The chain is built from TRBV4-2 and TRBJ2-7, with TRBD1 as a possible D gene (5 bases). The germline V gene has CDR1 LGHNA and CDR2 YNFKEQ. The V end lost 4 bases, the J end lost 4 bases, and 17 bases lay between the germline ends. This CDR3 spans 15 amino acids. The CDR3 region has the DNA TGTGCCAGCAGCCCCACGATAGGGGTTTCATACGAGCAGTACTTC. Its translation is CASSPTIGVSYEQYF.

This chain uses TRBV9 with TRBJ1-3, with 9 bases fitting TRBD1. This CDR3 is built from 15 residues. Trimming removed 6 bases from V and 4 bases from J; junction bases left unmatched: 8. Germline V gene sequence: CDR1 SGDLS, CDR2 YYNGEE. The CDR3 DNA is TGTGCCAGCACCCTGGACAGGGGTCCGGGAAACACCATATATTTT. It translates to CASTLDRGPGNTIYF.

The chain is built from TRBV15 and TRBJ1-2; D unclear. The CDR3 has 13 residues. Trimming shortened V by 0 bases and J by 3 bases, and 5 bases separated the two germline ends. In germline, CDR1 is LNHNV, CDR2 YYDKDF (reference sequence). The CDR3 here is CATSRDYDYGYTF. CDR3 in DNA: TGTGCCACCAGCAGAGATTACGACTATGGCTACACCTTC.

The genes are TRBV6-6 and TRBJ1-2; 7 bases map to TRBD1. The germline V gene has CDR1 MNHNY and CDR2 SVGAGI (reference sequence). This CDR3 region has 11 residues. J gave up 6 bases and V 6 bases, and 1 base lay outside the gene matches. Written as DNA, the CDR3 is TGTGCCAGCAGCACAGGGGATGGCTACACCTTC. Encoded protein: CASSTGDGYTF.

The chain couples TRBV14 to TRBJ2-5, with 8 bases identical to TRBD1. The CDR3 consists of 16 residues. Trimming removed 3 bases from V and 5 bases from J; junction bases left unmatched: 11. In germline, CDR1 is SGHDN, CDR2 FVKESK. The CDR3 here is CASSQGDRIYLETQYF. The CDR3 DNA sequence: TGTGCCAGCAGCCAGGGGGACAGGATATACTTGGAGACCCAGTACTTC.

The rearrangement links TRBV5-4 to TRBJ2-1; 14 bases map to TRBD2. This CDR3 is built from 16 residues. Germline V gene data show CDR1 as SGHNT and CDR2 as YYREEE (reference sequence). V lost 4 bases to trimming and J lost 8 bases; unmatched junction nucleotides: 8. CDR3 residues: CASSPLPGLAGDEQFF. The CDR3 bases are TGTGCCAGCAGCCCCCTACCGGGACTAGCGGGAGATGAGCAGTTCTTC.

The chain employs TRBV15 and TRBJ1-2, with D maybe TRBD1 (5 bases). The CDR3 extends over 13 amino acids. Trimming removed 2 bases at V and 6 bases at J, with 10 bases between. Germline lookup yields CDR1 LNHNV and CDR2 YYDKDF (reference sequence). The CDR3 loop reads CATSRRDRDGYTF. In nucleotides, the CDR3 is TGTGCCACCAGCAGACGCGACAGAGATGGCTACACCTTC.

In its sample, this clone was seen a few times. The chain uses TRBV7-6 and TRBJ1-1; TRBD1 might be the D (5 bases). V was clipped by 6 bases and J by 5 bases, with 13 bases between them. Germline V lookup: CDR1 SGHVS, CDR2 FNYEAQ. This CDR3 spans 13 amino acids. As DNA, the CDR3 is TGTGCCAGCAGTCGAAGTCAGGGTACTGAAGCTTTCTTT. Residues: CASSRSQGTEAFF.

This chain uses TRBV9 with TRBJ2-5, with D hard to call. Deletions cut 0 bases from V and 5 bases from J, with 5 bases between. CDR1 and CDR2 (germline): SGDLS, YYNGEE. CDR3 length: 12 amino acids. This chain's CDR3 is CASSVESETQYF. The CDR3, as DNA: TGTGCCAGCAGCGTAGAAAGCGAGACCCAGTACTTC.

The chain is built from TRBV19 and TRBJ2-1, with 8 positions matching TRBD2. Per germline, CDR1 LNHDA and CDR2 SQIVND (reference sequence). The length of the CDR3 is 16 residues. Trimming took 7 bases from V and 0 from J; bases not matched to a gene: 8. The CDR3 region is CASNQAGGNSYNEQFF. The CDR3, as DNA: TGTGCCAGTAATCAGGCGGGGGGAAACTCCTACAATGAGCAGTTCTTC.

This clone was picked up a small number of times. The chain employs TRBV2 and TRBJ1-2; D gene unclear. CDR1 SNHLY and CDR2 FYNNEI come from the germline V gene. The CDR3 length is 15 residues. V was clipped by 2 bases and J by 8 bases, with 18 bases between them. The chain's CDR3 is CASSESQAVSQGYTF. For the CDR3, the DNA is TGTGCCAGCAGTGAAAGCCAGGCGGTCAGCCAGGGCTACACCTTC.

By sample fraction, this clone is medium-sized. CDR3 sequence reads: CASSLGGAGQPQHF. The CDR3 bases are TGTGCCAGCAGCTTAGGTGGGGCGGGGCAGCCCCAGCATTTT. The chain uses TRBV7-9 and TRBJ1-5; perhaps TRBD1 as D (5 bases). Germline V CDR1 and CDR2: SEHNR, FQNEAQ (reference sequence). The CDR3 consists of 14 residues. V was trimmed by 1 base and J by 7 bases, leaving 11 bases between them.

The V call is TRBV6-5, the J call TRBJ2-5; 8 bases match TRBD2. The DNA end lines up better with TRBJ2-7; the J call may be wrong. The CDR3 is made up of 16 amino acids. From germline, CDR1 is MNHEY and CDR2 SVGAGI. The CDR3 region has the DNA TGTGCCAGCAGTTCCCACGGGAGGGGAGAGACCTACGAGCAGTACTTC. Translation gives CASSSHGRGETYEQYF.

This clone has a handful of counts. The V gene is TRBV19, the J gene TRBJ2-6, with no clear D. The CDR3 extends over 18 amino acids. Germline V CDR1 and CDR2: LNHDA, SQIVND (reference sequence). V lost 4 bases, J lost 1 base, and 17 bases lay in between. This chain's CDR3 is CASSTPRALSSGANVLTF. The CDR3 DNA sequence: TGTGCCAGTAGTACCCCAAGGGCTCTCAGTTCTGGGGCCAACGTCCTGACTTTC. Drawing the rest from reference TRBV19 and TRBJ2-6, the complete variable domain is DGGITQSPKYLFRKEGQNVTLSCEQNLNHDAMYWYRQDPGQGLRLIYYSQIVNDFQKGDIAEGYSVSREKKESFPLTVTSAQKNPTAFYLCASSTPRALSSGANVLTFGAGSRLTVL.

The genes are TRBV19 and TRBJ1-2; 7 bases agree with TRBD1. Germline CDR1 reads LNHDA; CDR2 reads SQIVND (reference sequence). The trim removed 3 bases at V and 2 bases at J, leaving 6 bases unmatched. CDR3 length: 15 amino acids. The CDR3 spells CASSMDRWQNYGYTF. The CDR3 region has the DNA TGTGCCAGTAGTATGGACAGGTGGCAGAACTATGGCTACACCTTC.